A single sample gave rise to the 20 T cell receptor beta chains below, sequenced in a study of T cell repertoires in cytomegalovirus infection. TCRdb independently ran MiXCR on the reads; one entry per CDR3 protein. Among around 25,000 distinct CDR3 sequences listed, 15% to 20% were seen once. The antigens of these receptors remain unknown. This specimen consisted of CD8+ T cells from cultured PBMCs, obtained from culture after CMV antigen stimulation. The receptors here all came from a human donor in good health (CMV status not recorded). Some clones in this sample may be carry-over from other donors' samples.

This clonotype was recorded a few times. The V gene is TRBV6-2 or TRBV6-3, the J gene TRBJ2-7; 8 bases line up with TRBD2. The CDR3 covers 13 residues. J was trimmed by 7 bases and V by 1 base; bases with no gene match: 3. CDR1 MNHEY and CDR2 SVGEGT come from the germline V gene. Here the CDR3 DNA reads TGTGCCAGCAGTTACTTAACGGGAGGGGAGCAGTACTTC. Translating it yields CASSYLTGGEQYF.

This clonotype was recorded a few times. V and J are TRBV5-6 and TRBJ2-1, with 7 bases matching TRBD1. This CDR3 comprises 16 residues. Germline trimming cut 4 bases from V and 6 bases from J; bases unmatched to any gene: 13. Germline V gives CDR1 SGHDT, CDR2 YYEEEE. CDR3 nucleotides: TGTGCCAGCAGCCAATCGACAGGGCCATACCCCAATGAGCAGTTCTTC. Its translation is CASSQSTGPYPNEQFF.

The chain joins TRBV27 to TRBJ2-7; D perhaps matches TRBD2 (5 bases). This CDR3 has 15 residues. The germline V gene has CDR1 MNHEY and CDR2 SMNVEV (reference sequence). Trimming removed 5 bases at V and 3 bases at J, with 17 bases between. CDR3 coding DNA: TGTGCCAGCAGTCCGGGAATCGGGTCCAGCTACGAGCAGTACTTC. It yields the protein CASSPGIGSSYEQYF.

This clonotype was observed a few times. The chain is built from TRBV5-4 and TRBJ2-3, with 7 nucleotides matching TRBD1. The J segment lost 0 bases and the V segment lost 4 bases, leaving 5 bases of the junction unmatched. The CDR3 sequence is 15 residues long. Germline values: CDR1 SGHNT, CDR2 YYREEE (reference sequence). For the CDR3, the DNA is TGTGCCAGCAGCAACAGGGGAAGGAGCACAGATACGCAGTATTTT. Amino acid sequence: CASSNRGRSTDTQYF.

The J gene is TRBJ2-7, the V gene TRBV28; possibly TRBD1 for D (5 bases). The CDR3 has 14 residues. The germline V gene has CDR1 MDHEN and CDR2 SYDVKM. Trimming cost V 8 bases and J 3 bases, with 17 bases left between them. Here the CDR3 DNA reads TGTGCCAGCCATGCCCGACAGAGGCTCTACGAGCAGTACTTC. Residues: CASHARQRLYEQYF.

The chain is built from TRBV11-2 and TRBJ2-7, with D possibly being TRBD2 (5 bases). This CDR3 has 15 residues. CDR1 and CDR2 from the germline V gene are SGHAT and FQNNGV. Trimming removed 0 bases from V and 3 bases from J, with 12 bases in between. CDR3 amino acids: CASSLEFAGNYEQYF. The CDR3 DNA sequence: TGTGCCAGCAGCTTAGAATTCGCCGGGAACTACGAGCAGTACTTC.

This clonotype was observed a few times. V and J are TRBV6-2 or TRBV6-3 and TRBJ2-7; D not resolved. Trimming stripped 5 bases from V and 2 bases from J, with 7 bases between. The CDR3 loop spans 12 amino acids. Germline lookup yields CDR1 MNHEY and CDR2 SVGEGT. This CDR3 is CASSLIAYEQYF. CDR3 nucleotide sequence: TGTGCCAGCAGTCTGATTGCCTACGAGCAGTACTTC.

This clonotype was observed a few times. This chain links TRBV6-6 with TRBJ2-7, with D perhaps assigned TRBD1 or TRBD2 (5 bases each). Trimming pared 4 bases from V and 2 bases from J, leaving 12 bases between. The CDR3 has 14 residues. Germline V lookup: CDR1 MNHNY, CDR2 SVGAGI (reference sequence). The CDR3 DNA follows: TGTGCCAGCAGTTCCGGGACCGGAACCTACGAGCAGTACTTC. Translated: CASSSGTGTYEQYF.

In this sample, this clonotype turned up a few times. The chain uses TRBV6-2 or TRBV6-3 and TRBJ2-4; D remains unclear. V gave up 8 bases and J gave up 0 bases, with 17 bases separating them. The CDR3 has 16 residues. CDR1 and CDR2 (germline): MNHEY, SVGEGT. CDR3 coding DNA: TGTGCCAGCCGCTCGAGGAGCGCCTTAGCCAAAAACATTCAGTACTTC. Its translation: CASRSRSALAKNIQYF.

The CDR3 loop is CASSSNAGGSYNEQFF. The CDR3 bases are TGTGCCAGCAGCTCTAATGCGGGGGGCTCCTACAATGAGCAGTTCTTC. This chain links TRBV7-6 with TRBJ2-1; 8 bases are shared with TRBD2. CDR1 is SGHVS and CDR2 is FNYEAQ in the germline V gene. CDR3 size: 16 residues. With 4 bases clipped from V and 0 bases from J, the junction kept 5 bases outside the gene matches.

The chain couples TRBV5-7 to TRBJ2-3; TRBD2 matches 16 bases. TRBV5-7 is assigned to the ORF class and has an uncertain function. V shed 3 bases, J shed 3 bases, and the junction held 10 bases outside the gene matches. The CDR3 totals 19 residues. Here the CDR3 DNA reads TGTGCCAGCAGCTCCTACGGGACTAGCGGGAGGGCCTGGACAGATACGCAGTATTTT. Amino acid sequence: CASSSYGTSGRAWTDTQYF.

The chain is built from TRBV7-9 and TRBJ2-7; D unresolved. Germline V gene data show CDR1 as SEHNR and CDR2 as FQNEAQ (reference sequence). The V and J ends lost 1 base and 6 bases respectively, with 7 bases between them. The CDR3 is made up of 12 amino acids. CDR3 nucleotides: TGTGCCAGCAGCTTAGTCCTTTTCGAGCAGTACTTC. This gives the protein CASSLVLFEQYF.

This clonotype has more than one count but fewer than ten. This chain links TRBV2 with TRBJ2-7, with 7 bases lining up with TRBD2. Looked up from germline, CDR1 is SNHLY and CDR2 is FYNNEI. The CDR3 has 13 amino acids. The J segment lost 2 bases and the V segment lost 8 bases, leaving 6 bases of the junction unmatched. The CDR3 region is CASWEGSTYEQYF. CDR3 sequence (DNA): TGTGCCAGCTGGGAGGGCTCAACCTACGAGCAGTACTTC.

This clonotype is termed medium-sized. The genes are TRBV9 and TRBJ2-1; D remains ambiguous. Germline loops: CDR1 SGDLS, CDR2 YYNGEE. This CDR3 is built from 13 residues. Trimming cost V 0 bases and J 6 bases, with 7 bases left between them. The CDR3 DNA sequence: TGTGCCAGCAGCGTAGTAGATAGCAATGAGCAGTTCTTC. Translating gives CASSVVDSNEQFF.

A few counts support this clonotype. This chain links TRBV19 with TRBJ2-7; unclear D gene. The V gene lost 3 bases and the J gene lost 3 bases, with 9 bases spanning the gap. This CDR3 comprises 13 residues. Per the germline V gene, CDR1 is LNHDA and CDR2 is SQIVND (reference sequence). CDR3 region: CASSIFYGYEQYF. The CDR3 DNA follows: TGTGCCAGTAGTATTTTCTACGGCTACGAGCAGTACTTC.

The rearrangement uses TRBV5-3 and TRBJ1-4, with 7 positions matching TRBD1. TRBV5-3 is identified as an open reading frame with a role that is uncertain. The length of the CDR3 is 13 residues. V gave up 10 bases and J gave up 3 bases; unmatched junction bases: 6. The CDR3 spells CAGRGGPNEKLFF. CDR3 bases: TGTGCCGGGAGAGGGGGCCCTAATGAAAAACTGTTTTTT.

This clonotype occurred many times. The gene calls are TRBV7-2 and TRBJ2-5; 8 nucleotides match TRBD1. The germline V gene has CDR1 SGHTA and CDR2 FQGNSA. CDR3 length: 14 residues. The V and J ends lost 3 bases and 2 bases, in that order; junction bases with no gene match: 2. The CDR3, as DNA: TGTGCCAGCAGCTTCAACAGGGGGCAAGAGACCCAGTACTTC. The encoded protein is CASSFNRGQETQYF.

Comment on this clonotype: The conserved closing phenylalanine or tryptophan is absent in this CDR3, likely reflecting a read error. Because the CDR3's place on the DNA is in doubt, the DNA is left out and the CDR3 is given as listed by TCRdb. The chain's CDR3 is CASRTGQGRTHS. V usage is TRBV6-2 or TRBV6-3 and J usage is TRBJ1-5; the table's D call, TRBD1, was not checked against the DNA. Inclusive of both ends, the CDR3 amounts to 12 amino acids. Germline assignment: CDR1 MNHEY and CDR2 SVGEGT.

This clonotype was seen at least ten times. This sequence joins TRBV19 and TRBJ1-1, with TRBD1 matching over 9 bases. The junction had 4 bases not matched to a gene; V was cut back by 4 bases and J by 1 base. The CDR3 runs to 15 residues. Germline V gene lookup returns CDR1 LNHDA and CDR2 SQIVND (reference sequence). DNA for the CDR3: TGTGCCAGTAGTAAACAGGGGGCGAGGAACACTGAAGCTTTCTTT. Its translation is CASSKQGARNTEAFF.

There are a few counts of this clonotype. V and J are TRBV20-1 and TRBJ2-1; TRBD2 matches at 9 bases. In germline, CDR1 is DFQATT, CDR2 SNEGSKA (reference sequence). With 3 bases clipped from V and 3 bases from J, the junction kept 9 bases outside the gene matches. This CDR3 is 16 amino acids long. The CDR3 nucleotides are TGCAGTGCTAGGTCACGCGGGGGGGCCTACTACAATGAGCAGTTCTTC. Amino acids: CSARSRGGAYYNEQFF.